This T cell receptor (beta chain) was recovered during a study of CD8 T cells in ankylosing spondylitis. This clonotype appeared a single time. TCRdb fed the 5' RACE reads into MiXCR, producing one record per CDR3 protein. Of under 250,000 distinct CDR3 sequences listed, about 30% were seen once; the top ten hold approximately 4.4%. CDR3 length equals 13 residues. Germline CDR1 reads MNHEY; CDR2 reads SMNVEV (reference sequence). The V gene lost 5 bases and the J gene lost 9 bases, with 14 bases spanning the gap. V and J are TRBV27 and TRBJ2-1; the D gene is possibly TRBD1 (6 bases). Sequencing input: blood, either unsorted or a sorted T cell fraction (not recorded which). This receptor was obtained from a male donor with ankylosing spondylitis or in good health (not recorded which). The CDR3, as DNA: TGTGCCAGCAGTCCGACACAGGGTGCTGAGCAGTTCTTC. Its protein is CASSPTQGAEQFF.